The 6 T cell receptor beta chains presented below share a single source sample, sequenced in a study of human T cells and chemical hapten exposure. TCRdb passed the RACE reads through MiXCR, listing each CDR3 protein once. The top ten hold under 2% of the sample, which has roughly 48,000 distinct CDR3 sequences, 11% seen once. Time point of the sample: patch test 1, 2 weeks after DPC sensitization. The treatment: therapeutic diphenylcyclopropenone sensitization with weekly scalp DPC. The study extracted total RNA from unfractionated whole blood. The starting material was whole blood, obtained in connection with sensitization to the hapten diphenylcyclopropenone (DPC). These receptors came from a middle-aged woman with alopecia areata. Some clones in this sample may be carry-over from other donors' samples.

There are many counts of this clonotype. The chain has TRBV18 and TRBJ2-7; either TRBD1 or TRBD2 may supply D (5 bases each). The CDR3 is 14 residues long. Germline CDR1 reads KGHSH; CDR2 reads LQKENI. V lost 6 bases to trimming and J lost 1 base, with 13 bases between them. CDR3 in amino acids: CASSGERVSYEQYF. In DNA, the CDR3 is TGTGCCAGCTCGGGGGAAAGGGTATCCTACGAGCAGTACTTC.

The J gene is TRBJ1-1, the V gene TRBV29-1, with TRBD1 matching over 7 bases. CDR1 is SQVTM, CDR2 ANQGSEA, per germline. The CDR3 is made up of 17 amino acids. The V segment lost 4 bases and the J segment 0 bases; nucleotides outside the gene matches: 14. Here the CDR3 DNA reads TGCAGCGTTGTCCCGGGACAGTCTTTCAGGATGAACACTGAAGCTTTCTTT. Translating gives CSVVPGQSFRMNTEAFF.

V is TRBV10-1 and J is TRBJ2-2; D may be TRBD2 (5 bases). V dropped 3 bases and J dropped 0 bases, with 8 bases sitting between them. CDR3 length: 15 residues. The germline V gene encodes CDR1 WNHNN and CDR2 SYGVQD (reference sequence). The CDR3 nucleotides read TGCGCCAGCAGTGATCAGCGGACGAACACCGGGGAGCTGTTTTTT. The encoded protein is CASSDQRTNTGELFF.

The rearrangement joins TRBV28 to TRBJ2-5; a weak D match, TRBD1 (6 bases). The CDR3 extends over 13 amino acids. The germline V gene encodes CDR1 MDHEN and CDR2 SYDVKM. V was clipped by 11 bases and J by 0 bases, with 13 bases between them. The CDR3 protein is CAAKGTYQETQYF. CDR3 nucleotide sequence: TGTGCCGCCAAAGGGACATACCAAGAGACCCAGTACTTC.

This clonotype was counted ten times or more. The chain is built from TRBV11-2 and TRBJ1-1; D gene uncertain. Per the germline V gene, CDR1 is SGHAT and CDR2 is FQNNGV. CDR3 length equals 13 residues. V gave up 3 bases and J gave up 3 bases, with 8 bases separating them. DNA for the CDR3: TGTGCCAGCAGCTTGGTAGAAGACACTGAAGCTTTCTTT. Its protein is CASSLVEDTEAFF.

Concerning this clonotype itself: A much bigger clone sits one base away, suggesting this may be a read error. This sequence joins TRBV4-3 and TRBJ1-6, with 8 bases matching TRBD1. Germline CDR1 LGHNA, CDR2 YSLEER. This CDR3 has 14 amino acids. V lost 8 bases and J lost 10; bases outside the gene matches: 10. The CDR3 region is CASGAGQGTSPLHF. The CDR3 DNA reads TGCGCCAGCGGCGCCGGACAGGGTACATCACCCCTCCACTTT.